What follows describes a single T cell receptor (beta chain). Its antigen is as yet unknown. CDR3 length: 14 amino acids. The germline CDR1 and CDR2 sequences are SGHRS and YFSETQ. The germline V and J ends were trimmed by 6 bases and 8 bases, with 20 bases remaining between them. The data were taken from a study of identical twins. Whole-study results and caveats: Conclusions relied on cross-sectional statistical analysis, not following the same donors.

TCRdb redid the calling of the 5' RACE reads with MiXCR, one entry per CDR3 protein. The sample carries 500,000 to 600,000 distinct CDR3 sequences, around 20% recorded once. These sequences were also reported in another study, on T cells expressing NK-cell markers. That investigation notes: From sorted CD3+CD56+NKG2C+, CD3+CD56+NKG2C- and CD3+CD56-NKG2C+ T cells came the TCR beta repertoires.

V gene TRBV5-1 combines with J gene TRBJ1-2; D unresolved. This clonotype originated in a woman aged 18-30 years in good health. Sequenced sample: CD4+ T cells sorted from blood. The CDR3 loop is CASTRDATLGGYTF. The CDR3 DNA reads TGCGCCAGCACCCGGGATGCCACCTTGGGAGGCTACACCTTC.